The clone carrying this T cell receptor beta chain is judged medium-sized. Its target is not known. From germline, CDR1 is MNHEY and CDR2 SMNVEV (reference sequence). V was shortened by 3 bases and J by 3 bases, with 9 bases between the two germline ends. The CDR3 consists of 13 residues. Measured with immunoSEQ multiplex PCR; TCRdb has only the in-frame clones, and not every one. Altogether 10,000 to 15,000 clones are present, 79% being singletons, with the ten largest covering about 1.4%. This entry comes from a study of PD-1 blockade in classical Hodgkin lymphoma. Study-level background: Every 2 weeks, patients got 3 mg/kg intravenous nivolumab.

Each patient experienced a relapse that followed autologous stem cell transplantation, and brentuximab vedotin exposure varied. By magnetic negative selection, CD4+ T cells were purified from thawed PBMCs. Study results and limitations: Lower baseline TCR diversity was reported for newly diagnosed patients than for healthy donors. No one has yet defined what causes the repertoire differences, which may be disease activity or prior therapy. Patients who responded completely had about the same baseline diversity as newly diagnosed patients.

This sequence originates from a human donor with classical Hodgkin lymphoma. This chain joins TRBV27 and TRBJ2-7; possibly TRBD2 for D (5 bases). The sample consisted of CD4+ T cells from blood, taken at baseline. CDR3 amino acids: CASSFGKVYEQYF. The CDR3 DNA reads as TGTGCCAGCAGTTTCGGGAAAGTCTACGAGCAGTACTTC.